This T cell receptor beta chain is drawn from a study of T-cell memory formation after mild COVID-19. As for the study in general: There were largely donor-specific TCR clusters.

V shed 1 base and J 3 bases; nucleotides not matched to a gene: 8. The CDR3 runs to 17 residues. CDR1 is MNHNS and CDR2 is SASEGT in the germline V gene. TCRdb reprocessed the 5' RACE reads via MiXCR and lists one record per CDR3 protein. Here the sample spans about 400,000 distinct CDR3 sequences, 20% to 30% being singletons. The rearrangement uses TRBV6-1 and TRBJ2-1, with 8 bases lining up with TRBD1. The source is an adult woman who had mild COVID-19 (a few samples of this study predate the infection). Cell type and time point are not known. Material for sequencing was PBMCs or a T cell subset sorted from them (not recorded which). The CDR3 is CASSEGWGQVNYNEQFF. CDR3 nucleotides: TGTGCCAGCAGTGAAGGTTGGGGACAGGTGAACTACAATGAGCAGTTCTTC.